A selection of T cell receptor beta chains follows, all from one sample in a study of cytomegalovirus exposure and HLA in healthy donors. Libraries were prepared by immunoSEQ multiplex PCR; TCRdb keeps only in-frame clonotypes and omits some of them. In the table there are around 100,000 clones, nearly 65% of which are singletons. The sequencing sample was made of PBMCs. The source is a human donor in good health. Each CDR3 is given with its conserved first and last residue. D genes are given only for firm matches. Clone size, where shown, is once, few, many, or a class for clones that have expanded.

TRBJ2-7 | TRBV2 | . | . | CASSEAGGGEQYF | TGTGCCAGCAGTGAAGCGGGAGGAGGGGAGCAGTACTTC
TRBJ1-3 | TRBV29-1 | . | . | CSVESTESSGNTIYF | TGCAGCGTTGAATCGACGGAGAGCTCTGGAAACACCATATATTTT
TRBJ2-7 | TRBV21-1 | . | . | CASSPRDTHYEQYF | TGTGCCAGCAGCCCTCGGGACACCCACTACGAGCAGTACTTC
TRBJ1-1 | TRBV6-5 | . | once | CASRNRQAMNTEAFF | TGTGCCAGCAGGAACCGACAGGCCATGAACACTGAAGCTTTCTTT
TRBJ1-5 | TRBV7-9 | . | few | CASSLAVRGQPQHF | TGTGCCAGCAGCTTAGCGGTCAGGGGTCAGCCCCAGCATTTT
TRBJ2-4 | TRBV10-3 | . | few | CAISESTEGNIQYF | TGTGCCATCAGTGAGTCCACAGAAGGAAACATTCAGTACTTC
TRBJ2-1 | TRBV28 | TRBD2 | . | CASSFDGLDRTNEQFF | TGTGCCAGCAGTTTCGATGGACTAGACCGAACCAATGAGCAGTTCTTC
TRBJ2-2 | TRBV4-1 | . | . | CASSHATTGRAGELFF | TGCGCCAGCAGCCATGCCACAACAGGGAGGGCCGGGGAGCTGTTTTTT
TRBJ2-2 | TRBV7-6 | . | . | CASSLTLTGELFF | TGTGCCAGCAGCTTAACATTGACCGGGGAGCTGTTTTTT
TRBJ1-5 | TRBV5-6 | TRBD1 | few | CASSLGGTGWEPQHF | TGTGCCAGCAGCTTGGGCGGGACAGGGTGGGAGCCCCAGCATTTT
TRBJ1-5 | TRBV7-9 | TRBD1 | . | CASSPQGWDSNQPQHF | TGTGCCAGCAGCCCACAGGGGTGGGATAGCAATCAGCCCCAGCATTTT
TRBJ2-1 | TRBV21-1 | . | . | CAGRGQGDFTSLQFF | TGTGCCGGGAGAGGACAGGGCGATTTTACAAGTCTGCAGTTCTTC
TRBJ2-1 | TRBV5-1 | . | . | CASSLDGTASFHEQFF | TGCGCCAGCAGCTTGGACGGGACTGCTTCGTTCCATGAGCAGTTCTTC
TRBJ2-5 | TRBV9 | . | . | CASSWGHSQETQYF | TGTGCCAGCAGCTGGGGACACAGCCAAGAGACCCAGTACTTC
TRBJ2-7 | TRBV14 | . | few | CASSQDRGSYEQYF | TGTGCCAGCAGCCAAGATCGAGGCTCCTACGAGCAGTACTTC
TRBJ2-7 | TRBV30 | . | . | CAWSVGTRRYEQYF | TGTGCCTGGAGTGTGGGGACACGGCGCTACGAGCAGTACTTC
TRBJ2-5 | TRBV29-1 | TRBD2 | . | CSVVLAGGETQYF | TGCAGCGTTGTACTAGCGGGAGGAGAGACCCAGTACTTC
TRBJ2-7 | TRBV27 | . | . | CASSTGSTPHYEQYF | TGTGCCAGCAGCACCGGGTCCACTCCCCACTACGAGCAGTACTTC
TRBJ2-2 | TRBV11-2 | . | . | CASSFTGTGTGELFF | TGTGCCAGCAGCTTCACCGGAACGGGGACCGGGGAGCTGTTTTTT
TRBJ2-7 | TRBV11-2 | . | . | CASSRTYEQYF | TGTGCCAGCAGTCGTACCTACGAGCAGTACTTC
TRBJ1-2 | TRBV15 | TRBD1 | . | CATSRDVGQARYGYTF | TGTGCCACCAGCAGAGATGTGGGACAGGCTCGCTATGGCTACACCTTC
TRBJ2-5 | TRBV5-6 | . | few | CASSPIGSETQYF | TGTGCCAGCAGCCCCATAGGGAGCGAGACCCAGTACTTC
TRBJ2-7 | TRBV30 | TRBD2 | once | CAWSVSAGGPYEQYF | TGTGCCTGGAGTGTTTCGGCGGGAGGGCCCTACGAGCAGTACTTC
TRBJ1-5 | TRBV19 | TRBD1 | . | CASQTGGWGNQPQHF | TGTGCCAGTCAGACAGGGGGCTGGGGCAATCAGCCCCAGCATTTT
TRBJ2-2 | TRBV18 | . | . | CASSPGLNTGELFF | TGTGCCAGCTCACCGGGCCTGAACACCGGGGAGCTGTTTTTT
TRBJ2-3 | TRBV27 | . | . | CASSFLRTSTDTQYF | TGTGCCAGCAGTTTCCTGCGGACTAGCACAGATACGCAGTATTTT
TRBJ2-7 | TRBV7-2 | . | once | CASSPPSVPYEQYF | TGTGCCAGCAGCCCCCCTTCCGTTCCCTACGAGCAGTACTTC
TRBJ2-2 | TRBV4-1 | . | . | CASSQDRGVTGELFF | TGCGCCAGCAGCCAAGATAGAGGAGTCACCGGGGAGCTGTTTTTT